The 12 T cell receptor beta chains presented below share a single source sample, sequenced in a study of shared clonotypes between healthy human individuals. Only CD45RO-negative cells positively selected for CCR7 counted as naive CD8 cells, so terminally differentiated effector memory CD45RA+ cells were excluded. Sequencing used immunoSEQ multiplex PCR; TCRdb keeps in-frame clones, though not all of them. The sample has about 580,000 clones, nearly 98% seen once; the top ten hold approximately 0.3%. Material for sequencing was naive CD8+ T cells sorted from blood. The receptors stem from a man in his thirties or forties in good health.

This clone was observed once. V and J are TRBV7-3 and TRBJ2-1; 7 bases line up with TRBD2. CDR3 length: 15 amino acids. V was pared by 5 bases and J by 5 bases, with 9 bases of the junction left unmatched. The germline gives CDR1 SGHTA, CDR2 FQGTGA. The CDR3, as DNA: TGTGCCAGCAGCACATCCGGGACTACCGACAATGAGCAGTTCTTC. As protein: CASSTSGTTDNEQFF. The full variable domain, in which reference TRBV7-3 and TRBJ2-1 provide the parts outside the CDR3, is GAGVSQTPSNKVTEKGKYVELRCDPISGHTALYWYRQSLGQGPEFLIYFQGTGAADDSGLPNDRFFAVRPEGSVSTLKIQRTERGDSAVYLCASSTSGTTDNEQFFGPGTRLTVL.

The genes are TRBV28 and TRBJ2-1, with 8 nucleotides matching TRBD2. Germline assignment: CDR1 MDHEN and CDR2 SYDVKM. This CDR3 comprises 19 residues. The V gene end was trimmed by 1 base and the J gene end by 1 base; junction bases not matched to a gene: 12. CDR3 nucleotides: TGTGCCAGCAGTTTATTTGGGATGAGCGGGAGTGGTTCCTACAATGAGCAGTTCTTC. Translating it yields CASSLFGMSGSGSYNEQFF.

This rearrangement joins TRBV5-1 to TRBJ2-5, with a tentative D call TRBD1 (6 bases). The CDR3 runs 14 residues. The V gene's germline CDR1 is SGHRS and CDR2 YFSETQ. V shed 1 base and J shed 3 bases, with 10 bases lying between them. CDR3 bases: TGCGCCAGCAGCTTGAGTGCAGGGGAAGAGACCCAGTACTTC. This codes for CASSLSAGEETQYF.

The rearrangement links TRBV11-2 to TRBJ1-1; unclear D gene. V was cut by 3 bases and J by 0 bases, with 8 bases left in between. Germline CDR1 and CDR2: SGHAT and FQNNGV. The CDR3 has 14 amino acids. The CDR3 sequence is CASSFRTVNTEAFF. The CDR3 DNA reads TGTGCCAGCAGCTTCCGGACGGTGAACACTGAAGCTTTCTTT.

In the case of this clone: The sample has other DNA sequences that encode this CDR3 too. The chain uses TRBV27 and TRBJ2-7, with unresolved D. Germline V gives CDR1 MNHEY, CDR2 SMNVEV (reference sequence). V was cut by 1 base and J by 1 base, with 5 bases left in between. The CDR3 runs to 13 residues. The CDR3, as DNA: TGTGCCAGCAGTTTATTTGCGTCCTACGAGCAGTACTTC. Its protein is CASSLFASYEQYF.

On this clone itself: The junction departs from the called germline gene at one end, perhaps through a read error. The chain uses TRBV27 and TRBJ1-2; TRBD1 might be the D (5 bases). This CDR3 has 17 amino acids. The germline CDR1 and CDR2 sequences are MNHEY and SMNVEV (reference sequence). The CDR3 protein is CASSLSWGRGQRYGYTF. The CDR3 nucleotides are TGTGCCAGCAGTCTATCCTGGGGGAGGGGTCAACGTTATGGCTACACCTTC.

DNA of the CDR3: TGCGCCAGCAGTCAATCGGCGGGTATTGGCAATCAGCCCCAGCATTTT. Protein: CASSQSAGIGNQPQHF. The gene calls are TRBV23-1 and TRBJ1-5; D not certain. TRBV23-1 is classed as an ORF, of uncertain function. V shed 0 bases and J shed 2 bases, with 11 bases lying between them. The CDR3 totals 16 residues.

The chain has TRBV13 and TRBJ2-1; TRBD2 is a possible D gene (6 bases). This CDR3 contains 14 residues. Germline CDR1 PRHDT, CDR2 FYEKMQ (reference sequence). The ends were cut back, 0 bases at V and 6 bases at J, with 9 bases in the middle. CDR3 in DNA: TGTGCCAGCAGCTTAGGGGGAGGTGGCAATGAGCAGTTCTTC. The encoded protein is CASSLGGGGNEQFF.

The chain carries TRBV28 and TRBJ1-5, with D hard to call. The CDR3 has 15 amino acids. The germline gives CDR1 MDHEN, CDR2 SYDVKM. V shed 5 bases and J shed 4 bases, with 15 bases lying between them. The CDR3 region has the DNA TGTGCCAGCAGTACCCGGCAGGCCTATAATCAGCCCCAGCATTTT. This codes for CASSTRQAYNQPQHF.

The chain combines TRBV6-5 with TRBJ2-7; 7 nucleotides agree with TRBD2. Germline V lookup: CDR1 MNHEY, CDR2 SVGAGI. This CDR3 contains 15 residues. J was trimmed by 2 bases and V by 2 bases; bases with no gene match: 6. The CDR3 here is CASSYDPAGPYEQYF. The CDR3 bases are TGTGCCAGCAGTTACGATCCAGCGGGACCCTACGAGCAGTACTTC.

The CDR3 coding sequence is TGTGCCAGCAGTAAGACGAGCTCCTACAATGAGCAGTTCTTC. Amino acids: CASSKTSSYNEQFF. V is TRBV27 and J is TRBJ2-1, with D hard to call. Germline V gives CDR1 MNHEY, CDR2 SMNVEV (reference sequence). This CDR3 is built from 14 residues. V was trimmed by 5 bases and J by 0 bases, leaving 8 bases between them.

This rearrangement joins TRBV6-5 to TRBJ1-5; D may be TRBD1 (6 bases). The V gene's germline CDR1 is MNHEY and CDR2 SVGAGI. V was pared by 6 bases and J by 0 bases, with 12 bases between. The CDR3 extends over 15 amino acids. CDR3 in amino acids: CASRPDSYSNQPQHF. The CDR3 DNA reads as TGTGCCAGCAGACCGGACAGTTATAGCAATCAGCCCCAGCATTTT.